These 11 T cell receptor beta chains were sequenced from one sample in a study of blood T cell repertoires in COVID-19. The data were produced by immunoSEQ multiplex PCR, yet TCRdb's version contains in-frame clones alone and is incomplete. The sample yields around 200,000 clones, approximately 88% seen once. The material sequenced was PBMCs or T cells enriched from blood (not recorded which). Receptors were obtained from a woman aged 30 to 39 who had recovered from COVID-19.

The V gene is TRBV14, the J gene TRBJ1-2; TRBD1 matches at 7 bases. Germline loops: CDR1 SGHDN, CDR2 FVKESK. CDR3 length: 13 amino acids. V was pared by 2 bases and J by 6 bases, with 3 bases of the junction left unmatched. The CDR3 here is CASSQRGGNGYTF. CDR3 coding DNA: TGTGCCAGCAGCCAAAGAGGGGGCAATGGCTACACCTTC.

This rearrangement joins TRBV2 to TRBJ1-5, with D tentatively TRBD1 (5 bases). The V end was cut by 3 bases, the J end by 1 base, with 10 bases between. This CDR3 has 15 amino acids. Germline loops: CDR1 SNHLY, CDR2 FYNNEI. DNA of the CDR3: TGTGCCAGCAGTGATCAGGCAGGGAGCAATCAGCCCCAGCATTTT. Its translation is CASSDQAGSNQPQHF.

The J gene is TRBJ2-1, the V gene TRBV4-2, with D hard to call. From germline, CDR1 is LGHNA and CDR2 YNFKEQ. V lost 1 base, J lost 10 bases, and 5 bases lay in between. This CDR3 spans 11 amino acids. CDR3 DNA sequence: TGTGCCAGCAGCCAAGGAGGAGAGCAGTTCTTC. Amino acid sequence: CASSQGGEQFF.

The rearrangement uses TRBV5-1 and TRBJ1-1; tentative D call: TRBD1 (5 bases). The V gene lost 0 bases and the J gene lost 6 bases, with 15 bases spanning the gap. CDR3 size: 15 residues. Germline lookup yields CDR1 SGHRS and CDR2 YFSETQ. The CDR3 DNA follows: TGCGCCAGCAGCTTGGGGCAGGGTTGGAGTGCTGAAGCTTTCTTT. It is translated as CASSLGQGWSAEAFF.

The chain combines TRBV12-3 or TRBV12-4 with TRBJ2-7; D gene ambiguous. Trimming removed 3 bases from V and 1 base from J, with 7 bases in between. The CDR3 extends over 13 amino acids. The CDR3 DNA is TGTGCCAGCAGTTTTCCCCCGTCCTACGAGCAGTACTTC. Residues: CASSFPPSYEQYF.

The rearrangement uses TRBV28 and TRBJ2-5; tentative D call: TRBD2 (5 bases). V shed 6 bases and J shed 2 bases, with 10 bases lying between them. CDR1 and CDR2 (germline): MDHEN, SYDVKM. The CDR3 has 13 residues. CDR3 nucleotides: TGTGCCAGCAGAACGGACTTTCAAGAGACCCAGTACTTC. It codes for CASRTDFQETQYF.

V usage is TRBV28 and J usage is TRBJ1-6; 7 nucleotides match TRBD1. From germline, CDR1 is MDHEN and CDR2 SYDVKM. CDR3 length: 14 residues. J gave up 11 bases and V 3 bases, and 7 bases lay outside the gene matches. CDR3 in amino acids: CASSFRTGVTPLHF. As DNA, the CDR3 is TGTGCCAGCAGTTTTAGAACAGGGGTTACACCCCTCCACTTT.

The sample holds one count of this clone. This chain uses TRBV11-2 with TRBJ2-6; TRBD1 agrees at 8 bases. V was clipped by 7 bases and J by 2 bases; unmatched bases: 13. This CDR3 has 18 residues. CDR1 is SGHAT, CDR2 FQNNGV, per germline. CDR3 bases: TGTGCCAGCATCACCAGATGGCAGGGGGCGCCTGGGGCCAACGTCCTGACTTTC. Amino acid sequence: CASITRWQGAPGANVLTF.

This chain connects TRBV5-1 to TRBJ1-1; D gene ambiguous. From germline, CDR1 is SGHRS and CDR2 YFSETQ. The V end lost 3 bases, the J end lost 1 base, and 7 bases lay between the germline ends. The length of the CDR3 is 13 residues. The CDR3 region is CASSSNGNTEAFF. DNA for the CDR3: TGCGCCAGCAGCTCTAATGGGAACACTGAAGCTTTCTTT.

This rearrangement joins TRBV9 to TRBJ1-6, with TRBD1 as a possible D gene (6 bases). Germline assignment: CDR1 SGDLS and CDR2 YYNGEE. The CDR3 contains 14 residues. The V gene lost 1 base and the J gene lost 9 bases, with 11 bases spanning the gap. DNA for the CDR3: TGTGCCAGCAGCGTATACAGGGACGGTTCACCCCTCCACTTT. Amino acid sequence: CASSVYRDGSPLHF.

This rearrangement joins TRBV18 to TRBJ1-2; 7 bases map to TRBD1. CDR3 length: 13 amino acids. V lost 3 bases, J lost 6 bases, and 4 bases stayed unmatched. Per germline, CDR1 KGHSH and CDR2 LQKENI. This CDR3 reads CASSPLQGDGYTF. The CDR3 nucleotides read TGTGCCAGCTCACCTTTGCAGGGGGATGGCTACACCTTC.